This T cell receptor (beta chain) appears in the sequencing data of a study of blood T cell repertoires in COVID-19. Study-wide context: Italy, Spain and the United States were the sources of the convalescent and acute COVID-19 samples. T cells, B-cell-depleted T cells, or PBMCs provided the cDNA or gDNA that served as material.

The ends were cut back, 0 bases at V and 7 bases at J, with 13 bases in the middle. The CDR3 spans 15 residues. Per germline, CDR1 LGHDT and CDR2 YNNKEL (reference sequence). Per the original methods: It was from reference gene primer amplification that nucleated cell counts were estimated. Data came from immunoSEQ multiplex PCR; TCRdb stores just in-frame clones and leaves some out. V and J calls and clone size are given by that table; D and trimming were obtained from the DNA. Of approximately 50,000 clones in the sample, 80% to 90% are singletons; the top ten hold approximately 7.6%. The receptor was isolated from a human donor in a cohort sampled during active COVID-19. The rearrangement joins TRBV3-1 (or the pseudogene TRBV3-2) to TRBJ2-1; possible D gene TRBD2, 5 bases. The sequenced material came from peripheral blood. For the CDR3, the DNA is TGTGCCAGCAGCCAAGATCATGATAGCGAAAATGAGCAGTTCTTC. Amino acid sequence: CASSQDHDSENEQFF.